Listed here are 21 T cell receptor beta chains from one sample, sequenced in a study of shared clonotypes between healthy human individuals. Sequenced by immunoSEQ multiplex PCR; TCRdb stores in-frame clones only, minus some. The table records hundreds of thousands of clones, around 74% of them present only once. Sample: memory CD4+ T cells sorted from blood. The subset is: CD45RA-negative fraction. The receptor set was obtained from a woman under 40 in good health.

This rearrangement joins TRBV29-1 to TRBJ1-1, with D perhaps TRBD1 (5 bases). There are 11 residues in the CDR3. Germline CDR1 reads SQVTM; CDR2 reads ANQGSEA. V dropped 7 bases and J dropped 4 bases, with 10 bases sitting between them. The CDR3: CSASGFTEAFF. CDR3 DNA: TGCAGCGCCTCAGGGTTCACTGAAGCTTTCTTT.

The V gene is TRBV7-9, the J gene TRBJ2-1, with 8 bases lining up with TRBD2. Germline CDR1 SEHNR, CDR2 FQNEAQ (reference sequence). The V and J ends lost 10 bases and 4 bases, in that order; junction bases with no gene match: 9. The CDR3 consists of 14 residues. CDR3 in DNA: TGTGCCATCTTACTGGCTAGCGGGTACAATGAGCAGTTCTTC. Translation: CAILLASGYNEQFF.

The rearrangement joins TRBV27 to TRBJ2-1, with D possibly matching TRBD1 (5 bases). The V gene lost 2 bases and the J gene lost 8 bases, with 25 bases spanning the gap. Germline V lookup: CDR1 MNHEY, CDR2 SMNVEV (reference sequence). This CDR3 has 18 residues. The CDR3 sequence is CASSLVRKGFGSNHEQFF. As DNA, the CDR3 is TGTGCCAGCAGTTTAGTTAGGAAGGGGTTCGGCTCAAATCATGAGCAGTTCTTC.

The genes are TRBV6-1 and TRBJ1-3, with a tentative D call TRBD1 (6 bases). The CDR3 runs 17 residues. Per the germline V gene, CDR1 is MNHNS and CDR2 is SASEGT. V lost 0 bases and J lost 4, with 16 bases in between. Written as DNA, the CDR3 is TGTGCCAGCAGTGAAGCGTATCGGGGGGCGACGGGAAACACCATATATTTT. It yields the protein CASSEAYRGATGNTIYF.

CDR3 loop: CASRVAISGANVLTF. The CDR3 DNA is TGTGCCAGTAGGGTAGCCATCTCTGGGGCCAACGTCCTGACTTTC. The chain joins TRBV19 to TRBJ2-6, with no clear D. This CDR3 has 15 amino acids. V lost 6 bases and J 0 bases, leaving 9 bases between the germline ends. In germline, CDR1 is LNHDA, CDR2 SQIVND (reference sequence).

J is TRBJ2-1 and V is TRBV21-1; TRBD2, the table's D call, was not compared with the DNA. TRBV21-1 is labeled a pseudogene. The CDR3 length is 17 residues. CDR3 DNA: TGTGCCAGCAGCAAAGCTGCCAGCGGGCCTTCCTACAATGAGCAGTTCTTC. Translation gives CASSKAASGPSYNEQFF.

CDR3 residues: CASSLLGANETQYF. The CDR3 bases are TGTGCCAGCAGCTTACTCGGGGCTAACGAGACCCAGTACTTC. The chain is built from TRBV7-9 and TRBJ2-5, with D perhaps TRBD1 or TRBD2 (5 bases each). The germline CDR1 and CDR2 sequences are SEHNR and FQNEAQ (reference sequence). Deletions cut 2 bases from V and 5 bases from J, with 12 bases between. CDR3 size: 14 residues.

V gene TRBV19 combines with J gene TRBJ2-2, with no clear D. This CDR3 has 13 residues. V was clipped by 6 bases and J by 4 bases, with 9 bases between them. Germline CDR1 reads LNHDA; CDR2 reads SQIVND (reference sequence). The CDR3 reads CASSSLFTGELFF. CDR3 nucleotides: TGTGCCAGTAGCTCACTATTCACCGGGGAGCTGTTTTTT.

This clone was seen a few times. Distinct nucleotide sequences in the sample also encode this CDR3. This chain uses TRBV28 with TRBJ1-5; D may be TRBD1 (5 bases). The CDR3 loop spans 14 amino acids. Germline lookup yields CDR1 MDHEN and CDR2 SYDVKM. V was clipped by 4 bases and J by 7 bases, with 14 bases between them. CDR3 residues: CASSSGDGRQPQHF. The DNA of the CDR3 is TGTGCCAGCAGTTCCGGGGACGGCAGGCAGCCCCAGCATTTT. Looking up the rest from reference TRBV28 and TRBJ1-5 gives the full variable domain: DVKVTQSSRYLVKRTGEKVFLECVQDMDHENMFWYRQDPGLGLRLIYFSYDVKMKEKGDIPEGYSVSREKKERFSLILESASTNQTSMYLCASSSGDGRQPQHFGDGTRLSIL.

This clone has a count of ten or more. J is TRBJ2-1 and V is TRBV25-1, with 7 nucleotides matching TRBD2. Germline trimming cut 5 bases from V and 2 bases from J; bases unmatched to any gene: 9. The CDR3 has 16 residues. CDR1 MGHDK and CDR2 SYGVNS come from the germline V gene. DNA for the CDR3: TGTGCCAGCAGTCTCTCGGCGGGAGTAACCTACAATGAGCAGTTCTTC. This encodes CASSLSAGVTYNEQFF.

This clone was seen a handful of times. The chain is built from TRBV19 and TRBJ2-5; D is unresolved. The CDR3 length is 13 residues. The germline V gene has CDR1 LNHDA and CDR2 SQIVND (reference sequence). V lost 5 bases, J lost 1 base, and 8 bases lay in between. The CDR3 nucleotides are TGTGCCAGTAGTTTGACCCTCCAAGAGACCCAGTACTTC. Protein product: CASSLTLQETQYF.

A remark on this clone: A single base separates this from a much larger clone, so it may be a read error. V gene TRBV28 combines with J gene TRBJ2-2; no definite D call. V lost 4 bases and J 1 base, leaving 4 bases between the germline ends. Germline V gives CDR1 MDHEN, CDR2 SYDVKM. CDR3 size: 13 residues. The CDR3, as DNA: TGTGCCAGCAGTTCGCAGAACACCGGGGAGCTGTTTTTT. This codes for CASSSQNTGELFF. The whole variable domain, remainder taken from reference TRBV28 and TRBJ2-2, is DVKVTQSSRYLVKRTGEKVFLECVQDMDHENMFWYRQDPGLGLRLIYFSYDVKMKEKGDIPEGYSVSREKKERFSLILESASTNQTSMYLCASSSQNTGELFFGEGSRLTVL.

The genes are TRBV28 and TRBJ1-1; TRBD1 matches at 7 bases. Trimming took 5 bases from V and 4 from J; bases not matched to a gene: 10. The CDR3 totals 15 residues. Germline V gene data show CDR1 as MDHEN and CDR2 as SYDVKM. The chain's CDR3 is CASSPRTGLVTEAFF. CDR3 bases: TGTGCCAGCAGTCCCCGGACAGGCCTCGTCACTGAAGCTTTCTTT.

This clone occurred a few times. The chain recombines TRBV29-1 with TRBJ2-3; tentatively, D is TRBD1 or TRBD2 (7 bases each). The CDR3 is 13 amino acids. The V end lost 6 bases, the J end lost 4 bases, and 14 bases lay between the germline ends. The V gene's germline CDR1 is SQVTM and CDR2 ANQGSEA. CDR3 nucleotide sequence: TGCAGCGTCAGGGGGGGAGTCTCAGATACGCAGTATTTT. It yields the protein CSVRGGVSDTQYF.

This clone was detected once. This sequence joins TRBV29-1 and TRBJ1-2; D unresolved. This CDR3 has 13 amino acids. Germline V gene data show CDR1 as SQVTM and CDR2 as ANQGSEA. The V end lost 5 bases, the J end lost 6 bases, and 16 bases lay between the germline ends. CDR3 in DNA: TGCAGCGTTTATGTCGCAGAGGGAAATGGCTACACCTTC. Amino acids: CSVYVAEGNGYTF.

This chain uses TRBV6-1 with TRBJ2-6, with D possibly being TRBD1 (6 bases). In germline, CDR1 is MNHNS, CDR2 SASEGT. V was pared by 6 bases and J by 2 bases, with 8 bases between. CDR3 length equals 14 residues. The CDR3 protein is CASRRGTGANVLTF. CDR3 nucleotides: TGTGCCAGCAGGAGGGGGACTGGGGCCAACGTCCTGACTTTC.

J is TRBJ1-3 and V is TRBV7-9, with a weak D call TRBD1 (6 bases). V lost 1 base and J 4 bases, leaving 17 bases between the germline ends. Germline V lookup: CDR1 SEHNR, CDR2 FQNEAQ (reference sequence). The CDR3 is made up of 17 amino acids. CDR3 residues: CASSLGRRTVRGNTIYF. CDR3 coding DNA: TGTGCCAGCAGCTTAGGGCGACGGACAGTGAGAGGAAACACCATATATTTT.

The gene calls are TRBV27 and TRBJ1-5; 12 bases line up with TRBD1. Germline CDR1 reads MNHEY; CDR2 reads SMNVEV (reference sequence). Trimming cost V 3 bases and J 2 bases; bases outside gene matches: 8. This CDR3 spans 18 amino acids. DNA for the CDR3: TGTGCCAGCAGTTTGGGACAGGGGGCAGGGTTGCGCAATCAGCCCCAGCATTTT. It specifies CASSLGQGAGLRNQPQHF.

The genes are TRBV10-2 and TRBJ2-1; 8 bases map to TRBD2. The germline V gene encodes CDR1 WSHSY and CDR2 SAAADI. The CDR3 length is 14 residues. Losses at the gene ends were 4 bases for V and 4 bases for J; bases not matched to a gene: 3. CDR3 amino acids: CASSVPSGYNEQFF. DNA for the CDR3: TGCGCCAGCAGTGTACCTAGCGGGTACAATGAGCAGTTCTTC.

This clone showed up just a few times. V usage is TRBV9 and J usage is TRBJ2-3; D remains unclear. Germline V gene data show CDR1 as SGDLS and CDR2 as YYNGEE. The CDR3 spans 15 residues. Trimming removed 0 bases at V and 7 bases at J, with 15 bases between. The CDR3 nucleotides read TGTGCCAGCAGCGTAGCACCAAATGCAGTATATACGCAGTATTTT. As protein: CASSVAPNAVYTQYF.

The gene calls are TRBV23-1 and TRBJ1-1, with TRBD1 identical over 7 bases. TRBV23-1 is an ORF, and what it does is uncertain. This CDR3 contains 16 residues. V shed 0 bases, J shed 5 bases, and the junction held 9 bases outside the gene matches. CDR3 amino acids: CASSQSPKQGRTEAFF. The CDR3 region has the DNA TGCGCCAGCAGTCAATCCCCTAAACAGGGGAGAACTGAAGCTTTCTTT.